This TCR beta chain was sequenced for a study of blood T cell repertoires in COVID-19. Original processing notes: Estimated nucleated cell counts came from reference gene primer amplification. Data came from immunoSEQ multiplex PCR; TCRdb stores just in-frame clones and leaves some out. D and trimming were read from the DNA, whereas the V and J calls and clone size are those reported in that table. The table lists about 46,000 clones, more than 85% of them singletons. CDR1 and CDR2 (germline): SNHLY, FYNNEI. Trimming cost V 8 bases and J 9 bases; bases outside gene matches: 19. CDR3 length: 17 residues.

This chain connects TRBV2 to TRBJ2-5; 12 nucleotides line up with TRBD2. The origin of this receptor is a man aged 50-60 years with acute or convalescent COVID-19. Source material: peripheral blood. CDR3 sequence reads: CASGPRTSGAGSRAQYF. The CDR3 nucleotides are TGTGCCAGCGGTCCTCGGACTAGCGGGGCCGGGAGCCGGGCCCAGTACTTC.